This TCR beta chain was identified during a study of tumor-infiltrating lymphocytes in primary liver carcinoma. The template, about 540 ng total RNA, yielded TCR beta cDNA made with a constant-region primer. It was through three nested multiplex PCR rounds of slightly modified ARM-PCR that TCR beta libraries arose. Investigators reported that the first two PCR rounds, at about 11 cycles each, used TRBV1-TRBV30 forward primers with a C-beta reverse primer. TCRdb re-called the multiplex PCR reads with MiXCR, one entry per CDR3 protein. The repertoire has 95,000 to 150,000 distinct CDR3 sequences, 60% to 80% of them found once; the top ten carry about 8%. The germline V gene encodes CDR1 SGHRS and CDR2 YFSETQ. The CDR3 is made up of 18 amino acids. Remarks on this clonotype: One junction end does not reproduce the germline sequence, and a read error may be involved.

Between roughly 20 and 33 mg of unsorted bulk tissue served as the source from which RNA and DNA were co-extracted. The sequenced sample consisted of liver tumor tissue from sampling region 3. Subset noted: tumor region T3, left-lateral pole. The receptor's source is a woman in her sixties or seventies with primary liver carcinoma and hepatitis B virus infection. The J gene is TRBJ2-2, the V gene TRBV5-1, with D possibly being TRBD2 (5 bases). CDR3 DNA sequence: TGCGCCAGCAGCTCAATTGGACGGGGAAGAGGGAAAGCCGGGGAGCCGTTTTTT. It encodes CASSSIGRGRGKAGEPFF.